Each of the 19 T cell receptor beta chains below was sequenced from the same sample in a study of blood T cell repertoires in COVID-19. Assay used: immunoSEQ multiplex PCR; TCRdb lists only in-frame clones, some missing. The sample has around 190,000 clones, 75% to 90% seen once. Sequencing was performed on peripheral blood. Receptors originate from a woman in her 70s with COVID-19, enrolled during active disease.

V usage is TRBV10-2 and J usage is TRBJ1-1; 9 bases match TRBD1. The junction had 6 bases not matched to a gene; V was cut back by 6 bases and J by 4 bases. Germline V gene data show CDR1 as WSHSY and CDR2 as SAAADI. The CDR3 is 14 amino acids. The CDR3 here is CASRPGQGTTEAFF. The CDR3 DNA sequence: TGCGCCAGCAGACCGGGACAGGGCACCACTGAAGCTTTCTTT.

The CDR3 DNA reads TGTGCCAGCAGGTTCGGACAGGGGGAAAGGCAGTACTTC. The encoded protein is CASRFGQGERQYF. The chain combines TRBV5-5 with TRBJ2-7; 10 bases fit TRBD1. After removal of 5 bases from V and 9 bases from J, the junction contained 8 bases not matched to a gene. The germline gives CDR1 SGHKS, CDR2 YYEKEE (reference sequence). The CDR3 covers 13 residues.

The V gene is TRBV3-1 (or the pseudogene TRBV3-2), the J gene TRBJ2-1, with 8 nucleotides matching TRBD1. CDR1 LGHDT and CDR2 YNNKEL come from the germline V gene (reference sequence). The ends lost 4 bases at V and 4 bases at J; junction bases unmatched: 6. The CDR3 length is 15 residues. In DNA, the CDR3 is TGTGCCAGCAGCCCTTGGACAGGGAGTTACAATGAGCAGTTCTTC. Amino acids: CASSPWTGSYNEQFF.

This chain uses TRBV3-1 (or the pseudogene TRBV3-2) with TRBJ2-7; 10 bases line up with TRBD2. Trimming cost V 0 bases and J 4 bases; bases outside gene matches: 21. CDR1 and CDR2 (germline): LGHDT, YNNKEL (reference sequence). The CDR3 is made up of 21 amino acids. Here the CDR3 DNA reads TGTGCCAGCAGCCAAGAATGTCGGAAGACACGTTCGAAGCGGGAGGGATACGAGCAGTACTTC. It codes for CASSQECRKTRSKREGYEQYF.

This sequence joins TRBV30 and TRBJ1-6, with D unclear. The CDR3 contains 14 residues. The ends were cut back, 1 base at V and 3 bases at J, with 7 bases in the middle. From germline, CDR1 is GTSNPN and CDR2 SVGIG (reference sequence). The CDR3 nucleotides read TGTGCCTGGAGTGAGGGAGGCTATAATTCACCCCTCCACTTT. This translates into CAWSEGGYNSPLHF.

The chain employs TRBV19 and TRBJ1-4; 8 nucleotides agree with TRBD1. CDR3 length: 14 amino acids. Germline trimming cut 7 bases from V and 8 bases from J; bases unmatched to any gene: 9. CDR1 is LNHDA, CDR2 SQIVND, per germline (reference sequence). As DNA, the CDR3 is TGTGCCAGTAAAGGGGCAGGGGGCCAGGAAAAACTGTTTTTT. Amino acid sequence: CASKGAGGQEKLFF.

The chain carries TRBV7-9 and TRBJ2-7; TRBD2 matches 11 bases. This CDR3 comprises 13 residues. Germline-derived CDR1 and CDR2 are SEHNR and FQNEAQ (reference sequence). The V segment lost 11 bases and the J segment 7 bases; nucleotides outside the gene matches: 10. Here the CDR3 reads CALAGTSGWEQYF. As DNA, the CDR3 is TGTGCCTTGGCCGGGACTAGCGGTTGGGAGCAGTACTTC.

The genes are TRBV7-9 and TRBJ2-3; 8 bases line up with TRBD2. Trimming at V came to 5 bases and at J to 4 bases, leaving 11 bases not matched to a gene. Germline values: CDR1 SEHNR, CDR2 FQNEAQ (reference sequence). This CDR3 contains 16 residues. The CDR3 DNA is TGTGCCAGCAGCAGACTGTCGGGGGGGCAGGCAGATACGCAGTATTTT. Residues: CASSRLSGGQADTQYF.

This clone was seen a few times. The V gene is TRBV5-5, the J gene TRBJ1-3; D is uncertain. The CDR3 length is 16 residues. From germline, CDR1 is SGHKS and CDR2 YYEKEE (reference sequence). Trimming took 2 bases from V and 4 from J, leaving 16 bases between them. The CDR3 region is CASSFAGGSTGNTIYF. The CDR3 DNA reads TGTGCCAGCAGCTTCGCCGGAGGGTCTACGGGAAACACCATATATTTT.

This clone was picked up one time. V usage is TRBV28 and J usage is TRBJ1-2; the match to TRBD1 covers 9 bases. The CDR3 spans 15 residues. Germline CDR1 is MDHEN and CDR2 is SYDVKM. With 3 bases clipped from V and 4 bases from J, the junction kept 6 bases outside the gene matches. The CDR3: CASSLGDRVVYGYTF. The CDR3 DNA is TGTGCCAGCAGTTTGGGGGACAGGGTGGTCTATGGCTACACCTTC.

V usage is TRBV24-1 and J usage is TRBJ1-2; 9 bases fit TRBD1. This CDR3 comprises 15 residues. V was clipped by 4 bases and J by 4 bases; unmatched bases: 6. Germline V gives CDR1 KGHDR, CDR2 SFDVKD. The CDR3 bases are TGTGCCACCAGTGAACCGGGACAGGGAATCTATGGCTACACCTTC. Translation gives CATSEPGQGIYGYTF.

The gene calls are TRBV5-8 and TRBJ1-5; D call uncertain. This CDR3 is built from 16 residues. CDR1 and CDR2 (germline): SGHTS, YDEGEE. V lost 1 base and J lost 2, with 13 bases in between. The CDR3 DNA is TGTGCCAGCAGCTTGCACGCCGGTGTAGGCAATCAGCCCCAGCATTTT. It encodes CASSLHAGVGNQPQHF.

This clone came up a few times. The CDR3 here is CAWRAGRNTEAFF. The CDR3 region has the DNA TGTGCCTGGAGGGCAGGGCGGAACACTGAAGCTTTCTTT. The J gene is TRBJ1-1, the V gene TRBV30, with D possibly TRBD1 on 5 matching bases. The CDR3 is made up of 13 amino acids. The V and J ends lost 3 bases and 1 base respectively, with 9 bases between them. Germline V gene data show CDR1 as GTSNPN and CDR2 as SVGIG (reference sequence).

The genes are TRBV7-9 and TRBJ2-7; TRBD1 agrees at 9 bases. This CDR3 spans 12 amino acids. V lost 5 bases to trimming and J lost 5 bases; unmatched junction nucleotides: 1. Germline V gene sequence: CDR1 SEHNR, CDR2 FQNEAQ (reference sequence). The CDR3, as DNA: TGTGCCAGCAGCCGGACAGGGGACGAGCAGTACTTC. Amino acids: CASSRTGDEQYF.

The CDR3 DNA sequence: TGTGCCAGCAGCGACAGGACCCCCCTCTCTCAGCCCCAGCATTTT. It codes for CASSDRTPLSQPQHF. The V gene is TRBV2, the J gene TRBJ1-5, with D possibly being TRBD1 (6 bases). V lost 6 bases to trimming and J lost 6 bases, with 18 bases between them. CDR3 size: 15 residues. Looked up from germline, CDR1 is SNHLY and CDR2 is FYNNEI.

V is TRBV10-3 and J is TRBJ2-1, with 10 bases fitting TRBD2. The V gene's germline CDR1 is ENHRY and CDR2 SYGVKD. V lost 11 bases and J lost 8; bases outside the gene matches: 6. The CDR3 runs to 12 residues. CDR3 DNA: TGTGCCGCTAGCGGGAGTAAGTATGAGCAGTTCTTC. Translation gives CAASGSKYEQFF.

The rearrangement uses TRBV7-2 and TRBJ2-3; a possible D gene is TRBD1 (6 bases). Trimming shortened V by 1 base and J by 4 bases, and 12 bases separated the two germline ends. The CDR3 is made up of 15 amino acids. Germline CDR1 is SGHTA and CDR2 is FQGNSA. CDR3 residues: CASSLGSAGADTQYF. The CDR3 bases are TGTGCCAGCAGCTTAGGCTCGGCAGGGGCAGATACGCAGTATTTT.

The CDR3 coding sequence is TGTGCCAGCAGTTCGGGGACAACTAATGAAAAACTGTTTTTT. Amino acid sequence: CASSSGTTNEKLFF. The chain employs TRBV5-4 and TRBJ1-4; D not resolved. Germline V gene sequence: CDR1 SGHNT, CDR2 YYREEE (reference sequence). This CDR3 spans 14 amino acids. V shed 5 bases and J shed 0 bases, with 8 bases lying between them. The complete variable domain, with remaining parts taken from reference TRBV5-4 and TRBJ1-4, reads ETGVTQSPTHLIKTRGQQVTLRCSSQSGHNTVSWYQQALGQGPQFIFQYYREEENGRGNFPPRFSGLQFPNYSSELNVNALELDDSALYLCASSSGTTNEKLFFGSGTQLSVL.

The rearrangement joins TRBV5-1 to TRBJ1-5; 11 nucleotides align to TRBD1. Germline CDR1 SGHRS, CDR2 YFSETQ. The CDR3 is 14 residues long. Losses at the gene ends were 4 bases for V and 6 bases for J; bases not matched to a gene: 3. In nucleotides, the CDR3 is TGCGCCAGCAGCGACGGGACAGGGGGTCAGCCCCAGCATTTT. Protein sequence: CASSDGTGGQPQHF.